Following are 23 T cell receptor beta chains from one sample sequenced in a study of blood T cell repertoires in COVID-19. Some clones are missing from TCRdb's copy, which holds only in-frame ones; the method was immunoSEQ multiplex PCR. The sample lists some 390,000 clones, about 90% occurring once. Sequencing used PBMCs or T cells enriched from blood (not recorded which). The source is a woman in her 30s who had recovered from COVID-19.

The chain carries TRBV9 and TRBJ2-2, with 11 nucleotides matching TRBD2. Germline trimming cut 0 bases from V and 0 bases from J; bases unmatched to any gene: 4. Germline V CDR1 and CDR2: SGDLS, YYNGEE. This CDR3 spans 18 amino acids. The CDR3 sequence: CASSVVLAGGSNTGELFF. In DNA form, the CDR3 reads TGTGCCAGCAGCGTAGTTCTAGCGGGGGGCTCGAACACCGGGGAGCTGTTTTTT.

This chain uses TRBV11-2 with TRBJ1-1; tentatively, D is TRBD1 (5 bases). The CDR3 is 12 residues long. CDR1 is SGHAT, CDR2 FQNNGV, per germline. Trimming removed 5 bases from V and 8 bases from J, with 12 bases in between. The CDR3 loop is CASSPTGAEAFF. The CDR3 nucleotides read TGTGCCAGCAGCCCGACTGGGGCCGAAGCTTTCTTT. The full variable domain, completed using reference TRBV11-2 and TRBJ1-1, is EAGVAQSPRYKIIEKRQSVAFWCNPISGHATLYWYQQILGQGPKLLIQFQNNGVVDDSQLPKDRFSAERLKGVDSTLKIQPAKLEDSAVYLCASSPTGAEAFFGQGTRLTVV.

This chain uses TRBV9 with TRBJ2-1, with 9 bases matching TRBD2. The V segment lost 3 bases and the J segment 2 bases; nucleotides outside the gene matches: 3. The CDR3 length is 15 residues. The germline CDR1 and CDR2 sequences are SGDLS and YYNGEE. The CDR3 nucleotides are TGTGCCAGCAGCGGCGGGGGGGACACCTACAATGAGCAGTTCTTC. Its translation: CASSGGGDTYNEQFF.

In DNA, the CDR3 is TGTGCCAGCAGCTTAATATCGGGGAACACAGATACGCAGTATTTT. Protein sequence: CASSLISGNTDTQYF. This rearrangement joins TRBV7-2 to TRBJ2-3; possible D gene TRBD2, 5 bases. The germline CDR1 and CDR2 sequences are SGHTA and FQGNSA. The V and J ends lost 2 bases and 2 bases respectively, with 11 bases between them. CDR3 length: 15 residues.

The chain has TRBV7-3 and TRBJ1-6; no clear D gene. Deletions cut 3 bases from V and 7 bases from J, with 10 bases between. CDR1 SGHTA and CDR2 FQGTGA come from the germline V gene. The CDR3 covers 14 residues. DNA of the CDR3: TGTGCCAGCAGCTTCGGTGCTGTCAATTCACCCCTCCACTTT. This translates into CASSFGAVNSPLHF.

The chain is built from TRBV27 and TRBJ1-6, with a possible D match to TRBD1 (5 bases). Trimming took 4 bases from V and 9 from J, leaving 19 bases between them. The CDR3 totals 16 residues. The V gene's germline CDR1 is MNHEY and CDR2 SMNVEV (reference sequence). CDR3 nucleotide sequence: TGTGCCAGCAGTTGGTCCTCGGGGGGATCGCTTTCACCCCTCCACTTT. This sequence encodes CASSWSSGGSLSPLHF.

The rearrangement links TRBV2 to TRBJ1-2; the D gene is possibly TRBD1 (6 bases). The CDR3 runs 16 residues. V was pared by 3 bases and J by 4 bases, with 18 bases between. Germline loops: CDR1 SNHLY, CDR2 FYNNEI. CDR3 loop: CASSERGGRIGYGYTF. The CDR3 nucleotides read TGTGCCAGCAGTGAGAGGGGGGGCAGAATAGGCTATGGCTACACCTTC.

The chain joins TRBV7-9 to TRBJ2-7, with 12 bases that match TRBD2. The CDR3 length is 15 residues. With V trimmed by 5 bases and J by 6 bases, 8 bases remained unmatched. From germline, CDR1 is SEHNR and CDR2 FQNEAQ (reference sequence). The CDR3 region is CASSLTSGSLSEQYF. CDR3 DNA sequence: TGTGCCAGCAGCCTGACTAGCGGGAGTCTCAGCGAGCAGTACTTC.

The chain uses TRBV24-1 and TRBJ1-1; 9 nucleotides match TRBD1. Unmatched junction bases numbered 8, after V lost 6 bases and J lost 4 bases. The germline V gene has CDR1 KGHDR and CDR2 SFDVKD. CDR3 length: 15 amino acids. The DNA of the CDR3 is TGTGCCACCAGTACAGGGGGCGGATTGGCCACTGAAGCTTTCTTT. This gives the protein CATSTGGGLATEAFF.

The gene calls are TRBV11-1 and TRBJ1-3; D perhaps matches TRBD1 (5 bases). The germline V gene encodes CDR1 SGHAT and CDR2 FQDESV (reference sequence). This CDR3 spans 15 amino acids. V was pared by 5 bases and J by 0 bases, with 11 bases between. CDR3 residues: CASSHDSNSGNTIYF. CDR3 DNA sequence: TGTGCCAGCAGCCACGACAGTAACTCTGGAAACACCATATATTTT.

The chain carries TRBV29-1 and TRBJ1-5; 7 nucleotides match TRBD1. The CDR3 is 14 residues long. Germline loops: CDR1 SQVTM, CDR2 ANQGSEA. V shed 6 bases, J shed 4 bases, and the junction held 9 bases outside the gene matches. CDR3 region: CSVGGTAKNQPQHF. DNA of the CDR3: TGCAGCGTCGGAGGGACAGCGAAAAATCAGCCCCAGCATTTT.

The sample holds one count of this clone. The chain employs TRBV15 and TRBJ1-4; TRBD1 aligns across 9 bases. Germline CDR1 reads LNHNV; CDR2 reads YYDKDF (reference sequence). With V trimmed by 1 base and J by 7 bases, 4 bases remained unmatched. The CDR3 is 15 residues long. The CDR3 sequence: CATSRADRGSEKLFF. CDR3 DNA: TGTGCCACCAGCAGAGCGGACAGGGGTAGTGAAAAACTGTTTTTT.

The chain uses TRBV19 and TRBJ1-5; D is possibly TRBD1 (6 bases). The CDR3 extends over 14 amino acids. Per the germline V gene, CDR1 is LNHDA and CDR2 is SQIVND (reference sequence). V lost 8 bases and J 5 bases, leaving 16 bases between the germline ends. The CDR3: CASLGHQYDQPQHF. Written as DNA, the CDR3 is TGTGCCAGTTTGGGACACCAATACGATCAGCCCCAGCATTTT.

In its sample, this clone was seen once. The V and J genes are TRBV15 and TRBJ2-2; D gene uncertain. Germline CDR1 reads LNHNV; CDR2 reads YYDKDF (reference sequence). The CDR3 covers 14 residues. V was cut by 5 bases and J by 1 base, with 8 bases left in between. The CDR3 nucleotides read TGTGCCACCAGCGCGGTACTGAACACCGGGGAGCTGTTTTTT. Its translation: CATSAVLNTGELFF.

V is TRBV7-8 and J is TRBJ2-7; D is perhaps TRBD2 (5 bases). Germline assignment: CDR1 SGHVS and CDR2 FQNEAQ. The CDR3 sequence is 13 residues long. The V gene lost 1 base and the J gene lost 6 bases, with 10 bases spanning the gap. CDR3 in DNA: TGTGCCAGCAGCTTAGGGGAGACTTTCGAGCAGTACTTC. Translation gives CASSLGETFEQYF.

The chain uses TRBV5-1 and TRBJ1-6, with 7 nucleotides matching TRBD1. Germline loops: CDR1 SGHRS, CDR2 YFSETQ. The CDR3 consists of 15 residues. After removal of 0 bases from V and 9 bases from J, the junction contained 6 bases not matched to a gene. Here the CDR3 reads CASSLARDRSSPLHF. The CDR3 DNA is TGCGCCAGCAGCTTGGCCAGGGACAGATCTTCACCCCTCCACTTT. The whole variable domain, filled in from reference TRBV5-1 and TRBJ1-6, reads KAGVTQTPRYLIKTRGQQVTLSCSPISGHRSVSWYQQTPGQGLQFLFEYFSETQRNKGNFPGRFSGRQFSNSRSEMNVSTLELGDSALYLCASSLARDRSSPLHFGNGTRLTVT.

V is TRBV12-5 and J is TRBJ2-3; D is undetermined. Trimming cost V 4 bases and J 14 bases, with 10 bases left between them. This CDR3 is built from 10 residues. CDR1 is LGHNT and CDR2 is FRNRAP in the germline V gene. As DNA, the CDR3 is TGTGCTAGTGGTTCCTCGACTCGGTATTTT. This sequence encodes CASGSSTRYF.

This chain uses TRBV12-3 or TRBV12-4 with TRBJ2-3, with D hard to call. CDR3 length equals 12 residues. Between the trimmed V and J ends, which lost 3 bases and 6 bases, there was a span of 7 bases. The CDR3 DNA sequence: TGTGCCAGCAGTTTGTTCCGGGATACGCAGTATTTT. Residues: CASSLFRDTQYF.

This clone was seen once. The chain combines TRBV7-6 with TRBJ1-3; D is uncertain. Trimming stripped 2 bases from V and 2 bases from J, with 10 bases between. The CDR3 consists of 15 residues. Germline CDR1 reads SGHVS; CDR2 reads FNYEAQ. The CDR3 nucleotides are TGTGCCAGCAGCTTATCACACGGAGCTGGAAACACCATATATTTT. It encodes CASSLSHGAGNTIYF.

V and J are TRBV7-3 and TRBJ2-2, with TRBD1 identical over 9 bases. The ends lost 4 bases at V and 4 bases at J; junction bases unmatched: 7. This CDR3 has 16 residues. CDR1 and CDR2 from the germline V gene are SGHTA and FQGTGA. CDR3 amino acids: CASSSFLTGGTGELFF. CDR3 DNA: TGTGCCAGCAGCTCGTTTTTGACAGGGGGCACCGGGGAGCTGTTTTTT.

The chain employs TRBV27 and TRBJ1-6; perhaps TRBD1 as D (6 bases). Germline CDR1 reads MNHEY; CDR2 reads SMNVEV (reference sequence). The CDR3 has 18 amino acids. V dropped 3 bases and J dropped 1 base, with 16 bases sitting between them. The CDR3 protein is CASSFQQGLGSYNSPLHF. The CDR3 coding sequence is TGTGCCAGCAGTTTTCAACAGGGATTAGGGTCCTATAATTCACCCCTCCACTTT.

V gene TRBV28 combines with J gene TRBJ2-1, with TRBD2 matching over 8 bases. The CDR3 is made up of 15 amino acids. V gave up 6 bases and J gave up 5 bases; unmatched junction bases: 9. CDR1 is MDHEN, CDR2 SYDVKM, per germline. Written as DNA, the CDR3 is TGTGCCAGCAGAACTAAGACGGGAGGGAACAATGAGCAGTTCTTC. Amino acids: CASRTKTGGNNEQFF.

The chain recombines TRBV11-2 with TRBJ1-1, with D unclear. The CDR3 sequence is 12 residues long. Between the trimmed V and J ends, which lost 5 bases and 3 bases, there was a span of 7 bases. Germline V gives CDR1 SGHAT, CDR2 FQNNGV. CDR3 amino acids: CASSPLDTEAFF. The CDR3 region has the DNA TGTGCCAGCAGCCCCCTTGACACTGAAGCTTTCTTT.